This record covers a single TCR beta chain. Data came from immunoSEQ multiplex PCR; TCRdb stores just in-frame clones and leaves some out. The sample holds 100,000 or so clones; around 90% are singletons and the top ten take over 2%. CDR3 length: 17 amino acids. Germline values: CDR1 SGHNT, CDR2 YYREEE (reference sequence). V lost 5 bases, J lost 3 bases, and 18 bases lay in between. This record belongs to a study of control samples from healthy donors and cancer patients. The sequence was collected from a woman between 18 and 29 years old in good health. The V call is TRBV5-4, the J call TRBJ1-6; D is ambiguous. Sequenced input: blood. The CDR3: CASRDAPGSDYNSPLHF. The CDR3 nucleotides read TGTGCCAGCAGAGACGCTCCCGGCAGCGACTATAATTCACCCCTCCACTTT.